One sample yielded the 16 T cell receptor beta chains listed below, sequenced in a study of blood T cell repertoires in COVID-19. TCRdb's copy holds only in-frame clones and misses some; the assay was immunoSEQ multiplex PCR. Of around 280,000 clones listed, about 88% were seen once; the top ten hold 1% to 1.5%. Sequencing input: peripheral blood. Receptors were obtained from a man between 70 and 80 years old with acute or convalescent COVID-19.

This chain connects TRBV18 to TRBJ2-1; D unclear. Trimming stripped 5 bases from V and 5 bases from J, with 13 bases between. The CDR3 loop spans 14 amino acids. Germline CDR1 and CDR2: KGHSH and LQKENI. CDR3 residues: CASSETHHDNEQFF. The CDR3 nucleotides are TGTGCCAGCTCAGAGACACACCACGACAATGAGCAGTTCTTC.

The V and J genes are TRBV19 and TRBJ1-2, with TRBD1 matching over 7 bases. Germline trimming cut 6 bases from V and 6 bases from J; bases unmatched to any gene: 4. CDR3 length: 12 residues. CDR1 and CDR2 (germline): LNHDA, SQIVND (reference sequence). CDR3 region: CASRNTGDGYTF. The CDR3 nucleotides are TGTGCCAGTAGAAACACAGGGGATGGCTACACCTTC.

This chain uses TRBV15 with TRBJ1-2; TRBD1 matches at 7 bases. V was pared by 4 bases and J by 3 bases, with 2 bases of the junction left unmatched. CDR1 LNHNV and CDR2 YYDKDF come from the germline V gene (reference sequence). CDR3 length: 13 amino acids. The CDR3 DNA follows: TGTGCCACCAGCATGGACAGGTACTATGGCTACACCTTC. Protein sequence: CATSMDRYYGYTF.

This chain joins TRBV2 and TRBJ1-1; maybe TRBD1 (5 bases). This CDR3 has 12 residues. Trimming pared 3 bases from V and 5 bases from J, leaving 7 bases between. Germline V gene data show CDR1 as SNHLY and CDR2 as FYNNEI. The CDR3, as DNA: TGTGCCAGCAGTGATAGGGGAACTGAAGCTTTCTTT. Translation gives CASSDRGTEAFF. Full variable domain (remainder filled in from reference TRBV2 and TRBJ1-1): EPEVTQTPSHQVTQMGQEVILRCVPISNHLYFYWYRQILGQKVEFLVSFYNNEISEKSEIFDDQFSVERPDGSNFTLKIRSTKLEDSAMYFCASSDRGTEAFFGQGTRLTVV.

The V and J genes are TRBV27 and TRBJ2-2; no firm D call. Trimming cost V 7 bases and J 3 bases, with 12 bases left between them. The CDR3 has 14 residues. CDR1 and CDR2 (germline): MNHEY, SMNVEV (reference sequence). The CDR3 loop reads CASTEYGYTGELFF. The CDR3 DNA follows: TGTGCCAGCACCGAATATGGCTACACCGGGGAGCTGTTTTTT.

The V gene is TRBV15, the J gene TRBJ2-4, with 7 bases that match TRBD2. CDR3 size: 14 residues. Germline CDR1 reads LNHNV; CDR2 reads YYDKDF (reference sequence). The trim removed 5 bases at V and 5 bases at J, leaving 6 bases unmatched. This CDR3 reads CATSALARENIQYF. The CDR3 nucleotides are TGTGCCACCAGCGCACTAGCGAGGGAAAACATTCAGTACTTC.

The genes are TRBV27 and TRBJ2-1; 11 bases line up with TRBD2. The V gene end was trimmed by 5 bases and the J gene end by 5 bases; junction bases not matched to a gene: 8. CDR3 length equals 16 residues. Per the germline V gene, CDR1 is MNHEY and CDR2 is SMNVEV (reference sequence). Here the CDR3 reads CASSLIAGGLHNEQFF. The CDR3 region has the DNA TGTGCCAGCAGTCTAATAGCGGGGGGGTTACACAATGAGCAGTTCTTC.

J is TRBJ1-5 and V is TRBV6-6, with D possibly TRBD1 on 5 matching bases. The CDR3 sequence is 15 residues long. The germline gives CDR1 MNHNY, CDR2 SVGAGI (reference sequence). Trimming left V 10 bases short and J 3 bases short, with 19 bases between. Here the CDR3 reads CATLRGVGNNQPQHF. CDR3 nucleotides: TGTGCCACCCTACGGGGGGTAGGTAACAATCAGCCCCAGCATTTT.

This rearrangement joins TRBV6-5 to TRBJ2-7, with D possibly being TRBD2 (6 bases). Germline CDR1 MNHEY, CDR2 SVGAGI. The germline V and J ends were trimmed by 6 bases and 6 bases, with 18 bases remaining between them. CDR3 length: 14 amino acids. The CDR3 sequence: CASRAPGRPSEQYF. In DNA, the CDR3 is TGTGCCAGCAGGGCCCCCGGGAGACCTTCCGAGCAGTACTTC.

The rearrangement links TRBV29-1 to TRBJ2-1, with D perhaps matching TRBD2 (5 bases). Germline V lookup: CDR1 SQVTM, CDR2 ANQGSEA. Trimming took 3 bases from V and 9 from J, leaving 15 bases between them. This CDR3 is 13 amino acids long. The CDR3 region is CSVDYLLAGEQFF. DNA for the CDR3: TGCAGCGTTGACTATCTGTTGGCGGGTGAGCAGTTCTTC.

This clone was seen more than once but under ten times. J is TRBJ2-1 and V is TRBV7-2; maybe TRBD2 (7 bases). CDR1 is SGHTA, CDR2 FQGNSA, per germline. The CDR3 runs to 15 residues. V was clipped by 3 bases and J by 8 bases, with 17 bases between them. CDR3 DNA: TGTGCCAGCAGCTTCAGACAGGACCGGGGGGATGAGCAGTTCTTC. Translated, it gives CASSFRQDRGDEQFF. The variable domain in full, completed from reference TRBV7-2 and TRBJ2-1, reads GAGVSQSPSNKVTEKGKDVELRCDPISGHTALYWYRQSLGQGLEFLIYFQGNSAPDKSGLPSDRFSAERTGGSVSTLTIQRTQQEDSAVYLCASSFRQDRGDEQFFGPGTRLTVL.

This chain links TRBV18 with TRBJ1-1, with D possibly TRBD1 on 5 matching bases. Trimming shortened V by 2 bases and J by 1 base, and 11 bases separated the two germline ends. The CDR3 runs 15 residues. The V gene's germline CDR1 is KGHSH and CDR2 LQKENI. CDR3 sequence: CASSPAGSRNTEAFF. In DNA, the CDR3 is TGTGCCAGCTCACCAGCAGGGTCGAGGAACACTGAAGCTTTCTTT.

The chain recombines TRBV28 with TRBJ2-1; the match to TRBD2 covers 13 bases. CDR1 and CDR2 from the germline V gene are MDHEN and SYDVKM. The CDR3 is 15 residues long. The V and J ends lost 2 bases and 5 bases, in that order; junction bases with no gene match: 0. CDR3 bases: TGTGCCAGCAGTTTAGGACTAGCGGGAGACAATGAGCAGTTCTTC. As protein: CASSLGLAGDNEQFF.

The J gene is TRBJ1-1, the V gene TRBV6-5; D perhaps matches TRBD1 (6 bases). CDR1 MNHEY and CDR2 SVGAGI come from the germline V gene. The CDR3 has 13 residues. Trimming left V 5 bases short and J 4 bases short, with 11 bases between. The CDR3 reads CASSPRGGTEAFF. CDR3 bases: TGTGCCAGCAGTCCGAGGGGGGGCACTGAAGCTTTCTTT.

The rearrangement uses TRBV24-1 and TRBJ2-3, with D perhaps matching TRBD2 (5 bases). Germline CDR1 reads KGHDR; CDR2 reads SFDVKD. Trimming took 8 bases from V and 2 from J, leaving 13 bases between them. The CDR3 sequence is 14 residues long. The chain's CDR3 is CATMNTDSTDTQYF. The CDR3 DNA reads TGTGCCACCATGAATACGGACTCCACAGATACGCAGTATTTT.

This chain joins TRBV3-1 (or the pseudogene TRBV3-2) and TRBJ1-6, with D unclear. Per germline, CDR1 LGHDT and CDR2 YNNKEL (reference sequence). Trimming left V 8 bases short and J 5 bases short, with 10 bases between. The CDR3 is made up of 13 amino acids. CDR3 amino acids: CASRYSNNSPLHF. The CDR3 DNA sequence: TGTGCCAGCCGGTACAGCAATAATTCACCCCTCCACTTT.